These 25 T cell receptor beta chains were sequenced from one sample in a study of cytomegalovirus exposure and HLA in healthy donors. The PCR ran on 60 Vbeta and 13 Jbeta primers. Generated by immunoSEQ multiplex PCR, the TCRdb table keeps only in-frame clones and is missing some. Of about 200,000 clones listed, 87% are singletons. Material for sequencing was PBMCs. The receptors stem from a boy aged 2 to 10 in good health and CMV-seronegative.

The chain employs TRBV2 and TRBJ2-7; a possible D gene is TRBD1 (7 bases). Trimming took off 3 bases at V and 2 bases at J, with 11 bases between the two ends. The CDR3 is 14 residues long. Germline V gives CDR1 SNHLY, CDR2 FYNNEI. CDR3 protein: CASSDQGGTYEQYF. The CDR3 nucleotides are TGTGCCAGCAGTGACCAGGGGGGAACCTACGAGCAGTACTTC.

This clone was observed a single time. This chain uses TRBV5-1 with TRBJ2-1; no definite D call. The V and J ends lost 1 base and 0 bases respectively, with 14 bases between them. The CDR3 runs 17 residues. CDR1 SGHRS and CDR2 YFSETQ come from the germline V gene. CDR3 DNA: TGCGCCAGCAGCTTGACTCTGAGCGAGAGCTCCTACAATGAGCAGTTCTTC. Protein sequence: CASSLTLSESSYNEQFF.

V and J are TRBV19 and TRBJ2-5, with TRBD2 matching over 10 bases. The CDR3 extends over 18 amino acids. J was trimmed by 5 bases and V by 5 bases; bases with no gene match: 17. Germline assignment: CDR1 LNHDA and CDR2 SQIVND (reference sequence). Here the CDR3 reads CASSGYPRLAGGPETQYF. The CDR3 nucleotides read TGTGCCAGTAGTGGTTATCCACGACTAGCGGGTGGGCCCGAGACCCAGTACTTC.

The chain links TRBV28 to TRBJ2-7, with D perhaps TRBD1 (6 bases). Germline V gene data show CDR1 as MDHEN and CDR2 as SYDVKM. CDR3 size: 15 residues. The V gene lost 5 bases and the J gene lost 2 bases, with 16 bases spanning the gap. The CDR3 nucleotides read TGTGCCAGCAGTCCGTTACAGGGAATAGCCTACGAGCAGTACTTC. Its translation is CASSPLQGIAYEQYF.

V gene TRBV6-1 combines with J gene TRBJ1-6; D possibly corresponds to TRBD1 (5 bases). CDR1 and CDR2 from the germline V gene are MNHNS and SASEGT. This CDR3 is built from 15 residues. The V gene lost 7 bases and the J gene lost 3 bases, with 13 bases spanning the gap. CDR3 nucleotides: TGTGCCAGCAATGGAGGGGCCAACTATAATTCACCCCTCCACTTT. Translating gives CASNGGANYNSPLHF.

For the CDR3, the DNA is TGTGCCAGCAGTTTATTAGATACAGGGGGTAACTATGGCTACACCTTC. Protein sequence: CASSLLDTGGNYGYTF. The V call is TRBV28, the J call TRBJ1-2; 8 positions agree with TRBD1. V lost 1 base and J lost 1; bases outside the gene matches: 5. The CDR3 covers 16 residues. Germline CDR1 reads MDHEN; CDR2 reads SYDVKM.

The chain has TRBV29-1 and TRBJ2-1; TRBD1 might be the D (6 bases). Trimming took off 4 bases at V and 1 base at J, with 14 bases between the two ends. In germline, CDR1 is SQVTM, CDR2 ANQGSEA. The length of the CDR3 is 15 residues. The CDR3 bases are TGCAGCGTTGTTAGACAGGCGAGATCCTACAATGAGCAGTTCTTC. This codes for CSVVRQARSYNEQFF.

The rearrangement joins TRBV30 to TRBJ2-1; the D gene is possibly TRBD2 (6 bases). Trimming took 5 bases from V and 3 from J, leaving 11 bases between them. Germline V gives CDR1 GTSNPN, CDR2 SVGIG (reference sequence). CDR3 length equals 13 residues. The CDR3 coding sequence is TGTGCCTGGGGGACTGGAAACTACAATGAGCAGTTCTTC. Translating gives CAWGTGNYNEQFF.

The DNA of the CDR3 is TGTGCCAGCTCACCACTGGTAGGGGGTCGGGACAATGAGCAGTTCTTC. This translates into CASSPLVGGRDNEQFF. V usage is TRBV18 and J usage is TRBJ2-1; tentatively, D is TRBD1 (6 bases). Germline assignment: CDR1 KGHSH and CDR2 LQKENI. V was cut by 1 base and J by 5 bases, with 15 bases left in between. The CDR3 is made up of 16 amino acids. The variable domain in full, with the rest retrieved from reference TRBV18 and TRBJ2-1, is NAGVMQNPRHLVRRRGQEARLRCSPMKGHSHVYWYRQLPEEGLKFMVYLQKENIIDESGMPKERFSAEFPKEGPSILRIQQVVRGDSAAYFCASSPLVGGRDNEQFFGPGTRLTVL.

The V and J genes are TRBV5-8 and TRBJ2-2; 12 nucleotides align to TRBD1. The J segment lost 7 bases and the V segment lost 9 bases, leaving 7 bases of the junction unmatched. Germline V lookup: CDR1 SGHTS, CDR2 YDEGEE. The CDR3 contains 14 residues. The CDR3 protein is CATGQGAYGGELFF. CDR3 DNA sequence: TGTGCCACGGGACAGGGGGCTTATGGCGGGGAGCTGTTTTTT.

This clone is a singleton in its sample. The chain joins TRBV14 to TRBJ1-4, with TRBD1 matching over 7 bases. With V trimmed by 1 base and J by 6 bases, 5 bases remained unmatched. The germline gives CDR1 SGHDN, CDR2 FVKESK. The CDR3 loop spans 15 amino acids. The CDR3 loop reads CASSQGRQGDEKLFF. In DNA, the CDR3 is TGTGCCAGCAGCCAAGGGAGGCAGGGGGATGAAAAACTGTTTTTT.

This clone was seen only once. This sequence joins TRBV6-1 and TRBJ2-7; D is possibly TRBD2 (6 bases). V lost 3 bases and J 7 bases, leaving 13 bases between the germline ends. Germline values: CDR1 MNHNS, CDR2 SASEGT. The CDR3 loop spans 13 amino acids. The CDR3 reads CASSDQGTREQYF. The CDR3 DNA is TGTGCCAGCAGTGATCAAGGGACTCGGGAGCAGTACTTC.

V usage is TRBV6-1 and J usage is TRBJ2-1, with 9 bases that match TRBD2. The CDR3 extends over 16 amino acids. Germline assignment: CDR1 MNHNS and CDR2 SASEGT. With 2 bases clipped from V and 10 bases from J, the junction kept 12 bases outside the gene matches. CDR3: CASSELHAGGPEEQFF. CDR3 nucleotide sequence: TGTGCCAGCAGTGAACTCCACGCGGGAGGGCCCGAAGAGCAGTTCTTC.

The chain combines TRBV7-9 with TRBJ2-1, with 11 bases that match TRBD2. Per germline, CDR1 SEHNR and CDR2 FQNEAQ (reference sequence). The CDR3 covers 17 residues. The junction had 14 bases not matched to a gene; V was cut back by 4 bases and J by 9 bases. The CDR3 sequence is CASSSSLAGGIRGEQFF. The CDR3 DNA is TGTGCCAGCAGCTCCTCTCTAGCGGGAGGAATAAGGGGTGAGCAGTTCTTC.

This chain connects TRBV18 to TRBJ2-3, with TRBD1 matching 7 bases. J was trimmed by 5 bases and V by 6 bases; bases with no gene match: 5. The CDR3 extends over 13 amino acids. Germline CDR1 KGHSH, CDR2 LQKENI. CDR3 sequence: CASSDRAGDTQYF. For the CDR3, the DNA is TGTGCCAGCTCCGACAGGGCCGGAGATACGCAGTATTTT.

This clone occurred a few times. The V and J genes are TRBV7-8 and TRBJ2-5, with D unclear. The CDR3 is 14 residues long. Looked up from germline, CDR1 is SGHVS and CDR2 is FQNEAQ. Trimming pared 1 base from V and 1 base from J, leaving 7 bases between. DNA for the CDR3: TGTGCCAGCAGCTTAGGGGCAACCCAAGAGACCCAGTACTTC. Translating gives CASSLGATQETQYF. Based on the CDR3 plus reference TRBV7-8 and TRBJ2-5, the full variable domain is GAGVSQSPRYKVAKRGQDVALRCDPISGHVSLFWYQQALGQGPEFLTYFQNEAQLDKSGLPSDRFFAERPEGSVSTLKIQRTQQEDSAVYLCASSLGATQETQYFGPGTRLLVL.

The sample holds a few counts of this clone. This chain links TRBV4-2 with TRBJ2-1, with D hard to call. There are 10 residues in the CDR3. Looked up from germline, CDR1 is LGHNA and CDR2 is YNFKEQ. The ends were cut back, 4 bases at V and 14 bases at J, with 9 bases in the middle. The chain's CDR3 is CASSPRLEFF. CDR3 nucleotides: TGTGCCAGCAGCCCGCGCCTAGAGTTCTTC.

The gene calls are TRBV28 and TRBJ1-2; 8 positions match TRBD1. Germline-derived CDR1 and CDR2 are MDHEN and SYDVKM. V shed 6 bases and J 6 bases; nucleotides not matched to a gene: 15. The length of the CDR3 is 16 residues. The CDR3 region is CASSPGGKDRAHGYTF. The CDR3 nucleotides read TGTGCCAGCAGCCCAGGCGGAAAGGACAGGGCACATGGCTACACCTTC.

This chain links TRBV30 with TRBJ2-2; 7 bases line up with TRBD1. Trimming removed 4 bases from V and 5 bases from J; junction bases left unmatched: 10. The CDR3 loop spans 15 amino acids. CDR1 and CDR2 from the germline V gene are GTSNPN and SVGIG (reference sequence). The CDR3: CAWTRQGLSTGELFF. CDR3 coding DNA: TGTGCCTGGACTAGACAGGGCTTGAGTACCGGGGAGCTGTTTTTT.

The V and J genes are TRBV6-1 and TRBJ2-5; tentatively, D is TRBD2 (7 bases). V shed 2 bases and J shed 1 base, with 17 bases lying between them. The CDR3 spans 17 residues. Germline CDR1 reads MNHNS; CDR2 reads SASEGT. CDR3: CASSERGGGPLQETQYF. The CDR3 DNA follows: TGTGCCAGCAGTGAAAGGGGGGGAGGCCCCCTCCAAGAGACCCAGTACTTC.

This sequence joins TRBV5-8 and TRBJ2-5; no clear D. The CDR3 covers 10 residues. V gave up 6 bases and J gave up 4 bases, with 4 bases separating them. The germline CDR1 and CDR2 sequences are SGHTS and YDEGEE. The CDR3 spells CASTLETQYF. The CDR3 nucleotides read TGTGCCAGCACCCTAGAGACCCAGTACTTC. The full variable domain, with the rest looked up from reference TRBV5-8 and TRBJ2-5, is EAGVTQSPTHLIKTRGQQATLRCSPISGHTSVYWYQQALGLGLQFLLWYDEGEERNRGNFPPRFSGRQFPNYSSELNVNALELEDSALYLCASTLETQYFGPGTRLLVL.

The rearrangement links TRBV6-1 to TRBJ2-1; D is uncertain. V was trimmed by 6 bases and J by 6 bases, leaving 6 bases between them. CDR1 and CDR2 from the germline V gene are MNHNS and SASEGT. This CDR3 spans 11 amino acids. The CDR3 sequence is CASSTPNEQFF. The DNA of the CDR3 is TGTGCCAGCAGCACTCCCAATGAGCAGTTCTTC.

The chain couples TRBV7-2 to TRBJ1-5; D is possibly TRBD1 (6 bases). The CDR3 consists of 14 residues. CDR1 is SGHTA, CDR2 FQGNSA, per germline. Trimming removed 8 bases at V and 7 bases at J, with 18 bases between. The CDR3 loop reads CASRLAQGGQPQHF. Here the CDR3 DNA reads TGTGCCAGCCGCCTCGCACAGGGTGGCCAGCCCCAGCATTTT.

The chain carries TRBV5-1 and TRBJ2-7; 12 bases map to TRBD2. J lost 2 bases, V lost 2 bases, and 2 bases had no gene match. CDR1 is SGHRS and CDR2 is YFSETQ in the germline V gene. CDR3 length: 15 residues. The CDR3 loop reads CASSLLAGGPYEQYF. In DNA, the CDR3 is TGCGCCAGCAGCTTACTAGCGGGAGGCCCCTACGAGCAGTACTTC.

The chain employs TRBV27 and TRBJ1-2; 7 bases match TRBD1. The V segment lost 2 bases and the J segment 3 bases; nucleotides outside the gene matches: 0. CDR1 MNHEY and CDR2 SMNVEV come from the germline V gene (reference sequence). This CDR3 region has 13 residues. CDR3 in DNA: TGTGCCAGCAGTTTAACAGGGGACTATGGCTACACCTTC. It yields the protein CASSLTGDYGYTF.